The source of this TCR beta chain is a study of glioma-infiltrating T cells after dendritic cell vaccination. The CDR3 is 15 amino acids. J lost 1 base, V lost 3 bases, and 1 base had no gene match. CDR1 SGHRS and CDR2 YFSETQ come from the germline V gene. Data came from immunoSEQ multiplex PCR; TCRdb stores just in-frame clones and leaves some out. The sample holds about 92,000 clones, around 86% seen once. V and J are TRBV5-1 and TRBJ2-6; 7 bases map to TRBD1. The clonotype was recovered from a human donor with glioblastoma. This specimen consisted of blood, obtained before dendritic cell vaccination. The CDR3 nucleotides are TGCGCCAGCAGCTCACAGGGGTCTGGGGCCAACGTCCTGACTTTC. This codes for CASSSQGSGANVLTF. Combining the CDR3 with reference TRBV5-1 and TRBJ2-6 gives the whole variable domain KAGVTQTPRYLIKTRGQQVTLSCSPISGHRSVSWYQQTPGQGLQFLFEYFSETQRNKGNFPGRFSGRQFSNSRSEMNVSTLELGDSALYLCASSSQGSGANVLTFGAGSRLTVL.